This T cell receptor beta chain was retrieved from a study of spatial heterogeneity in lung cancer (dated by TCRdb to the late 2010s). Regarding the complete study: More beta-chain than alpha-chain transcripts were consistently detected, likely reflecting higher beta-chain transcript abundance. At surgery, some 220 tumor regions, around 67 matched nontumor lung samples and 56 PBMC samples were TCR-sequenced for both alpha and beta chains. In the raw uncorrected reads, each unique combination of TCR and UMI appeared on average more than ten times. Nonsynonymous mutation counts, determined by whole-exome sequencing of tumor tissue, were related to TCR repertoire features. In non-small cell lung cancer, the study quantitatively compared TCR alpha and beta repertoires across several tumor regions, matched nontumor lung, and blood. Study-level results and caveats: Ubiquitous expanded tumor TCRs were found in blood more often at tumor resection than at routine follow-up. Confirming at a functional level the hypothesis that regional TCRs recognize regional mutations was considered to require additional single-cell paired TCR alpha and beta sequencing.

This specimen's time point label, interpreted: sample taken at primary tumor resection. For TCR sequencing, whole RNA was extracted from tumor and nontumor lung tissue, or from cryopreserved PBMC samples, and no cell sorting was done. Samples were obtained from 65 to 90 patients with early-stage, untreated non-small cell lung cancer from the lung TRACERx cohort. Only patients for whom sufficient RNA was available from at least two tumor regions were selected for TCR sequencing. The library was built by means of 5' RACE. The reads were generated on a NextSeq 500. To allow correction of PCR and sequencing errors, the TCR library protocol tagged every TCR cDNA molecule with a unique molecular identifier. As for the authors' bioinformatics: Decombinator tools were used for TCR identification, UMI-based error correction and CDR3 extraction. Expanded TCRs were defined as those above a frequency of 2 per 1,000, corresponding to the top 1% of the tumor frequency distribution. Rényi diversity was computed with the R vegan package after subsampling each repertoire 100 times to 5,000 TCRs. CDR3 similarity networks were constructed using string-kernel similarity of amino acid triplets, with links drawn between CDR3s whose pairwise similarity was above 0.82. Using fastp at Q25 and MiXCR, TCRdb reprocessed the public reads and kept productive beta chains. Rows with one shared CDR3 protein collapse into an entry with the most common genes and DNA. For this entry, the V and J calls and clone size follow TCRdb and not the study's own pipeline. The table for this sample lists about 82,000 distinct CDR3 sequences; roughly an eighth of them were counted only once. Under 5.5% of the sample lies in the top ten.

This clonotype has a count of ten or more. The antigen it binds to is not known. One base away there is no much larger clone; base qualities are not given. CDR1 and CDR2 were assigned from the germline V gene as SNHLY and FYNNEI. The germline V end is reduced by 6 bases and the J end by 8 bases; junction bases left unmatched: 8. The cysteine opens and the phenylalanine closes a CDR3 of 14 amino acids. The entry retains the CDR3 DNA only, 42 bases that are in frame from base 1. The chain couples TRBV2 to TRBJ2-1; TRBD2 aligns with 9 central bases. The sequence came from a male donor with early-stage non-small cell lung cancer. The specimen was PBMCs, collected at surgery. The CDR3 sequence is CASRLGGRADEQFF. The nucleotide sequence is given as TGTGCCAGCAGGTTAGGCGGGAGGGCGGATGAGCAGTTCTTC. The CDR3 plus the reference TRBV2 and TRBJ2-1 genes for the other parts give the full variable domain: EPEVTQTPSHQVTQMGQEVILRCVPISNHLYFYWYRQILGQKVEFLVSFYNNEISEKSEIFDDQFSVERPDGSNFTLKIRSTKLEDSAMYFCASRLGGRADEQFFGPGTRLTVL.